The clone carrying this TCR beta chain was seen more than once but under ten times. Its matching antigen is unknown. A J-beta primer mix and a sample-barcoded 5' primer were used in a second PCR of about 6 to 12 cycles. TCRdb ran MiXCR on the 5' RACE reads and lists one entry per CDR3 protein. This sample has 550,000 to 750,000 distinct CDR3 sequences; around 20% occur once, and the top ten carry 3.5% to 4%. The data belong to a study of blood T cells in healthy people across ages. Study-wide findings and caveats: Any changes in expanded clonotypes were possibly confounded, as donor CMV status remained unknown. Diversity of TCR beta correlated strongly with naive T cell percentage. Per-million-T-cell TCR beta diversity fell roughly linearly with age. Long-lived and aged donors differed, with more naive CD4+ cells and higher diversity in the long-lived.

This CDR3 region has 16 residues. J was trimmed by 6 bases and V by 1 base; bases with no gene match: 9. The genes are TRBV12-3 or TRBV12-4 and TRBJ1-1; 9 bases agree with TRBD1. The TCR was taken from a man aged 70 or older in good health. The specimen sequenced was blood. The CDR3 DNA sequence: TGTGCCAGCAGTTTAGGGACAGGGGCAATAGCCCCTGAAGCTTTCTTT. It specifies CASSLGTGAIAPEAFF.